Each of the 30 T cell receptor beta chains below was sequenced from the same sample in a study of blood T cell repertoires in COVID-19. The method was immunoSEQ multiplex PCR; TCRdb's version includes in-frame clones alone and lacks a portion of them. The sample yields about 300,000 clones, roughly 85% seen once. The specimen sequenced was peripheral blood. The receptors were sampled from a human donor in a cohort sampled during active COVID-19.

The chain is built from TRBV28 and TRBJ1-6; no clear D. Germline-derived CDR1 and CDR2 are MDHEN and SYDVKM. The V gene lost 6 bases and the J gene lost 7 bases, with 10 bases spanning the gap. The CDR3 has 13 residues. The CDR3 coding sequence is TGTGCCAGCAGGTCCCTAGCGAATTCACCCCTCCACTTT. Translating it yields CASRSLANSPLHF.

J is TRBJ1-1 and V is TRBV28; D gene ambiguous. CDR1 and CDR2 (germline): MDHEN, SYDVKM. The V end lost 3 bases, the J end lost 5 bases, and 13 bases lay between the germline ends. This CDR3 has 14 residues. For the CDR3, the DNA is TGTGCCAGCAGTTTTAGTTCCGCGTTTACTGAAGCTTTCTTT. Encoded protein: CASSFSSAFTEAFF.

The rearrangement joins TRBV14 to TRBJ2-5; D is unclear. V lost 0 bases to trimming and J lost 5 bases, with 13 bases between them. Germline V CDR1 and CDR2: SGHDN, FVKESK. This CDR3 contains 15 residues. DNA of the CDR3: TGTGCCAGCAGCCAAGAATCTTACAGTTGGGAGACCCAGTACTTC. This encodes CASSQESYSWETQYF. Combining the CDR3 with reference TRBV14 and TRBJ2-5 gives the whole variable domain EAGVTQFPSHSVIEKGQTVTLRCDPISGHDNLYWYRRVMGKEIKFLLHFVKESKQDESGMPNNRFLAERTGGTYSTLKVQPAELEDSGVYFCASSQESYSWETQYFGPGTRLLVL.

This clone was counted between two and nine times. The chain employs TRBV5-1 and TRBJ2-5; 10 bases align to TRBD2. The germline V gene encodes CDR1 SGHRS and CDR2 YFSETQ. Trimming cost V 9 bases and J 5 bases; bases outside gene matches: 10. CDR3 length: 14 residues. The CDR3 loop is CATKNSGRWETQYF. The CDR3 DNA sequence: TGCGCCACTAAGAATAGCGGGAGGTGGGAGACCCAGTACTTC. The full variable domain, with the rest looked up from reference TRBV5-1 and TRBJ2-5, is KAGVTQTPRYLIKTRGQQVTLSCSPISGHRSVSWYQQTPGQGLQFLFEYFSETQRNKGNFPGRFSGRQFSNSRSEMNVSTLELGDSALYLCATKNSGRWETQYFGPGTRLLVL.

To note about this clone: Different DNA sequences within this sample yield the same CDR3. This chain joins TRBV18 and TRBJ1-1; TRBD1 might be the D (5 bases). Germline CDR1 and CDR2: KGHSH and LQKENI. The CDR3 contains 14 residues. Between the trimmed V and J ends, which lost 3 bases and 1 base, there was a span of 9 bases. The CDR3 DNA reads TGTGCCAGCTCACCTGGGACTGCGAACACTGAAGCTTTCTTT. Translated, it gives CASSPGTANTEAFF.

The chain employs TRBV5-5 and TRBJ2-4; 12 bases map to TRBD1. Germline V gives CDR1 SGHKS, CDR2 YYEKEE (reference sequence). Losses at the gene ends were 5 bases for V and 12 bases for J; bases not matched to a gene: 15. The length of the CDR3 is 16 residues. The CDR3 is CASSPVSPGTGGDQYF. The DNA of the CDR3 is TGTGCCAGCAGTCCCGTTAGCCCCGGGACAGGGGGCGATCAGTACTTC.

This clone has just one count. This sequence joins TRBV28 and TRBJ2-1; D is unclear. Between the trimmed V and J ends, which lost 5 bases and 7 bases, there was a span of 15 bases. The CDR3 consists of 14 residues. The germline gives CDR1 MDHEN, CDR2 SYDVKM. The CDR3 spells CASSPPGRRNEQFF. CDR3 sequence (DNA): TGTGCCAGCAGTCCCCCCGGCCGGCGGAATGAGCAGTTCTTC.

V and J are TRBV24-1 and TRBJ2-7; D perhaps matches TRBD2 (5 bases). CDR1 is KGHDR, CDR2 SFDVKD, per germline. V lost 0 bases to trimming and J lost 0 bases, with 11 bases between them. The CDR3 runs to 16 residues. CDR3: CATSDLPLGLSYEQYF. Here the CDR3 DNA reads TGTGCCACCAGTGATTTGCCGCTAGGACTCTCCTACGAGCAGTACTTC.

The chain uses TRBV28 and TRBJ1-2, with D perhaps matching TRBD1 (5 bases). The CDR3 length is 12 residues. V was clipped by 6 bases and J by 5 bases, with 10 bases between them. From germline, CDR1 is MDHEN and CDR2 SYDVKM. The CDR3, as DNA: TGTGCCAGCAGCCCGACAGCTTATGGCTACACCTTC. It encodes CASSPTAYGYTF.

The chain employs TRBV3-1 (or the pseudogene TRBV3-2) and TRBJ2-1; TRBD1 is a possible D gene (6 bases). V was pared by 4 bases and J by 9 bases, with 13 bases between. Per the germline V gene, CDR1 is LGHDT and CDR2 is YNNKEL (reference sequence). The CDR3 loop spans 13 amino acids. The CDR3 is CASSPGTRGEQFF. In DNA form, the CDR3 reads TGTGCCAGCAGCCCAGGGACCAGGGGTGAGCAGTTCTTC.

This clone appeared a few times. The genes are TRBV5-1 and TRBJ2-7; TRBD2 aligns across 7 bases. This CDR3 is 14 amino acids long. J gave up 2 bases and V 6 bases, and 8 bases lay outside the gene matches. CDR1 SGHRS and CDR2 YFSETQ come from the germline V gene. The CDR3 loop reads CASMGEGRAYEQYF. CDR3 nucleotide sequence: TGCGCCAGCATGGGGGAGGGGAGGGCCTACGAGCAGTACTTC.

This chain connects TRBV9 to TRBJ1-2; weak D call: TRBD1 (6 bases). The ends were cut back, 1 base at V and 8 bases at J, with 21 bases in the middle. The CDR3 sequence is 16 residues long. Per the germline V gene, CDR1 is SGDLS and CDR2 is YYNGEE. The CDR3 region has the DNA TGTGCCAGCAGCGTATTTTCGGGACACTCTCTTGGCGGCTACACCTTC. Residues: CASSVFSGHSLGGYTF.

The chain uses TRBV11-2 and TRBJ2-1; 7 bases align to TRBD2. From germline, CDR1 is SGHAT and CDR2 FQNNGV. The CDR3 has 15 amino acids. The V and J ends lost 4 bases and 4 bases, in that order; junction bases with no gene match: 7. The CDR3 DNA is TGTGCCAGCAGCTCGGGGAGGCGGGAGTACAATGAGCAGTTCTTC. It specifies CASSSGRREYNEQFF.

This clone was picked up one time. This rearrangement joins TRBV27 to TRBJ2-1, with a possible D match to TRBD2 (5 bases). The V end lost 8 bases, the J end lost 1 base, and 6 bases lay between the germline ends. This CDR3 is 12 amino acids long. Germline V gives CDR1 MNHEY, CDR2 SMNVEV (reference sequence). The CDR3 spells CASRRSYNEQFF. The DNA for the CDR3 is TGTGCCAGCCGGAGGTCCTACAATGAGCAGTTCTTC.

V and J are TRBV7-2 and TRBJ1-2; D gene ambiguous. V was cut by 5 bases and J by 8 bases, with 21 bases left in between. Germline CDR1 reads SGHTA; CDR2 reads FQGNSA. CDR3 length equals 15 residues. CDR3 DNA sequence: TGTGCCAGCAGCGCTCCGGGTTCTCTCATTGAGGGCTACACCTTC. This encodes CASSAPGSLIEGYTF.

The CDR3 DNA is TGTGCCAGCAAGCCGATCGGGACTAGCGGGATATCCTACGAGCAGTACTTC. It yields the protein CASKPIGTSGISYEQYF. The gene calls are TRBV2 and TRBJ2-7; 13 bases agree with TRBD2. Germline V gene sequence: CDR1 SNHLY, CDR2 FYNNEI. The CDR3 length is 17 residues. V dropped 7 bases and J dropped 1; count of bases not matched to a gene: 10.

This rearrangement joins TRBV10-1 to TRBJ2-7; TRBD1 matches at 8 bases. Losses at the gene ends were 6 bases for V and 4 bases for J; bases not matched to a gene: 14. This CDR3 contains 16 residues. The germline CDR1 and CDR2 sequences are WNHNN and SYGVQD (reference sequence). CDR3 coding DNA: TGCGCCAGCAGCGGGGCCCGGACAGGGATTCTTTACGAGCAGTACTTC. It encodes CASSGARTGILYEQYF.

This chain joins TRBV9 and TRBJ2-1, with no clear D. From germline, CDR1 is SGDLS and CDR2 YYNGEE. There are 14 residues in the CDR3. V shed 3 bases and J shed 0 bases, with 7 bases lying between them. The DNA for the CDR3 is TGTGCCAGCAGCGGCCGAGGCTCCTACAATGAGCAGTTCTTC. Its translation is CASSGRGSYNEQFF.

The rearrangement uses TRBV15 and TRBJ2-1; 12 bases fit TRBD2. CDR1 and CDR2 (germline): LNHNV, YYDKDF (reference sequence). The CDR3 contains 16 residues. With V trimmed by 2 bases and J by 11 bases, 10 bases remained unmatched. CDR3 sequence reads: CATSRNPGLAGLKQFF. The CDR3 DNA follows: TGTGCCACCAGCAGAAACCCGGGACTAGCGGGCTTGAAGCAGTTCTTC.

The chain is built from TRBV6-4 and TRBJ2-2; tentatively, D is TRBD1 (6 bases). With 7 bases removed from V and 1 base from J, the gap between germline ends came to 10 bases. The germline V gene has CDR1 MRHNA and CDR2 SNTAGT. The CDR3 length is 14 residues. The chain's CDR3 is CASKKQGNTGELFF. The CDR3 bases are TGTGCCAGCAAGAAACAGGGGAACACCGGGGAGCTGTTTTTT.

The chain carries TRBV24-1 and TRBJ2-1; 7 bases fit TRBD2. Unmatched junction bases numbered 8, after V lost 3 bases and J lost 4 bases. The CDR3 has 16 residues. CDR1 and CDR2 (germline): KGHDR, SFDVKD. CDR3 DNA: TGTGCCACCAGTGATCAGAGAGGACTAGGGTACAATGAGCAGTTCTTC. It specifies CATSDQRGLGYNEQFF.

The chain recombines TRBV29-1 with TRBJ1-1; unclear D gene. Germline CDR1 SQVTM, CDR2 ANQGSEA. Trimming left V 5 bases short and J 4 bases short, with 8 bases between. This CDR3 region has 11 residues. The CDR3 protein is CSVSRSTEAFF. As DNA, the CDR3 is TGCAGCGTTTCGAGGTCCACTGAAGCTTTCTTT.

The chain recombines TRBV28 with TRBJ2-3; TRBD2 aligns across 10 bases. There are 13 residues in the CDR3. J gave up 13 bases and V 7 bases, and 11 bases lay outside the gene matches. The germline V gene encodes CDR1 MDHEN and CDR2 SYDVKM. Here the CDR3 reads CASNRGLAGEKYF. The CDR3 coding sequence is TGTGCCAGCAATCGTGGGCTAGCGGGAGAGAAGTATTTT.

The J gene is TRBJ2-1, the V gene TRBV5-4; weak D call: TRBD2 (5 bases). V lost 1 base, J lost 7 bases, and 18 bases lay in between. Germline lookup yields CDR1 SGHNT and CDR2 YYREEE (reference sequence). This CDR3 has 16 residues. The DNA of the CDR3 is TGTGCCAGCAGCTTGCTGGTGGGAGTAGTCATGAATGAGCAGTTCTTC. This translates into CASSLLVGVVMNEQFF.

The chain recombines TRBV6-4 with TRBJ2-2; D possibly corresponds to TRBD1 (6 bases). V gave up 7 bases and J gave up 4 bases, with 13 bases separating them. Germline assignment: CDR1 MRHNA and CDR2 SNTAGT. The CDR3 runs to 14 residues. CDR3 protein: CASMKQGGTGELFF. DNA for the CDR3: TGTGCCAGCATGAAACAGGGCGGCACCGGGGAGCTGTTTTTT.

This clone was observed a few times. The genes are TRBV9 and TRBJ2-5; D may be TRBD2 (6 bases). Germline V CDR1 and CDR2: SGDLS, YYNGEE. The CDR3 totals 13 residues. Between the trimmed V and J ends, which lost 2 bases and 5 bases, there was a span of 10 bases. The CDR3 sequence is CASSVTSRETQYF. The CDR3 region has the DNA TGTGCCAGCAGCGTTACTAGCAGGGAGACCCAGTACTTC.

The sample holds one count of this clone. The chain joins TRBV19 to TRBJ2-6; 10 nucleotides match TRBD1. The V gene's germline CDR1 is LNHDA and CDR2 SQIVND (reference sequence). V trimming: 5 bases; J trimming: 0 bases; junction bases outside the gene matches: 1. The CDR3 has 16 residues. This CDR3 is CASSRTGGSGANVLTF. The CDR3 DNA is TGTGCCAGTAGTCGGACAGGGGGCTCTGGGGCCAACGTCCTGACTTTC.

The rearrangement links TRBV7-9 to TRBJ2-1; 12 bases match TRBD2. The V segment lost 5 bases and the J segment 8 bases; nucleotides outside the gene matches: 7. The germline gives CDR1 SEHNR, CDR2 FQNEAQ (reference sequence). This CDR3 spans 15 amino acids. CDR3 loop: CASSPRLAGVDEQFF. As DNA, the CDR3 is TGTGCCAGCAGCCCTAGACTAGCGGGAGTCGATGAGCAGTTCTTC.

In regard to this clone: One end of the junction is discordant with germline, which a read error may explain. This rearrangement joins TRBV6-5 to TRBJ1-2, with TRBD1 matching 9 bases. CDR3 length: 13 residues. Germline-derived CDR1 and CDR2 are MNHEY and SVGAGI. As DNA, the CDR3 is TGTGCCAGCAGCGCACCGACAGGGGGTACTTCCGCCTTC. As protein: CASSAPTGGTSAF.

This clone was observed a handful of times. The V gene is TRBV3-1 (or the pseudogene TRBV3-2), the J gene TRBJ2-1; D might be TRBD1 (6 bases). Trimming took 1 base from V and 14 from J, leaving 18 bases between them. The V gene's germline CDR1 is LGHDT and CDR2 YNNKEL (reference sequence). The CDR3 loop spans 14 amino acids. The CDR3 protein is CASSQAAGDTSEFF. CDR3 coding DNA: TGTGCCAGCAGCCAAGCGGCAGGGGATACAAGCGAGTTCTTC.